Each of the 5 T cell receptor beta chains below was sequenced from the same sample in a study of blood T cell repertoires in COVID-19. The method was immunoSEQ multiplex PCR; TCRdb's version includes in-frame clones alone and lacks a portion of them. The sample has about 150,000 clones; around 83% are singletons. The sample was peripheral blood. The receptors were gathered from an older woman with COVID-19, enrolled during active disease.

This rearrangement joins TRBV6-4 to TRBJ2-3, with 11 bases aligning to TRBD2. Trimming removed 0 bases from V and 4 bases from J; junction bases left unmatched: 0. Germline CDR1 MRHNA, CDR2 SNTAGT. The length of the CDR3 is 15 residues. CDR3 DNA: TGTGCCAGCAGTGACTCTAGCGGGGGGGCAGATACGCAGTATTTT. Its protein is CASSDSSGGADTQYF.

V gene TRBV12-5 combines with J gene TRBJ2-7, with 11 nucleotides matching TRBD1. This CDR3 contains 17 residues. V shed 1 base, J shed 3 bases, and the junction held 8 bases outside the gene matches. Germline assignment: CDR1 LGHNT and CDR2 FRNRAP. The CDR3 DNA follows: TGTGCTAGTGGTTTGGCAGCGGGACAGGGGGTGATCTACGAGCAGTACTTC. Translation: CASGLAAGQGVIYEQYF.

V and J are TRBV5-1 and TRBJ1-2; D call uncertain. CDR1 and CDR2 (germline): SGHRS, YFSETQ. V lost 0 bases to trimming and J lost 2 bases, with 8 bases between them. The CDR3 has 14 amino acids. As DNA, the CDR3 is TGCGCCAGCAGCTTGGCCTTGTCCAACTATGGCTACACCTTC. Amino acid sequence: CASSLALSNYGYTF.

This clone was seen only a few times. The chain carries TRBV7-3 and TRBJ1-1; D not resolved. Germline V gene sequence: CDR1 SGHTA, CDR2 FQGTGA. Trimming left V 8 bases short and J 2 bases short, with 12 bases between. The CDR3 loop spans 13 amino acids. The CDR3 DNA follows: TGTGCCAGCTCGGCGGGTTATAACACTGAAGCTTTCTTT. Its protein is CASSAGYNTEAFF. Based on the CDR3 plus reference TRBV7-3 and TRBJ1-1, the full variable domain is GAGVSQTPSNKVTEKGKYVELRCDPISGHTALYWYRQSLGQGPEFLIYFQGTGAADDSGLPNDRFFAVRPEGSVSTLKIQRTERGDSAVYLCASSAGYNTEAFFGQGTRLTVV.

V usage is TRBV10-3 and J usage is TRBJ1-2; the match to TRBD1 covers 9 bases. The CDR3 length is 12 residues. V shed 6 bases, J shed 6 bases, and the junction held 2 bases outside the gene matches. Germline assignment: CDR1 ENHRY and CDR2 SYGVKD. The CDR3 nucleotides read TGTGCCATCAGGGACAGGGGCCATGGCTACACCTTC. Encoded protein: CAIRDRGHGYTF.